The 29 T cell receptor beta chains listed next were all sequenced from one sample in a study of response to subunit inactivated influenza vaccine. From the RT-PCR reads, TCRdb called clonotypes with MiXCR, one entry per CDR3 protein. The table has 590,000 or so distinct CDR3 sequences, 13% to 15% seen once; the top ten hold 7.6%. The source was PBMCs from blood, collected 14 days before vaccination. The receptors were gathered from a man in his fifties or sixties who received an inactivated influenza vaccine.

The chain employs TRBV15 and TRBJ2-1; D is unclear. CDR1 and CDR2 from the germline V gene are LNHNV and YYDKDF (reference sequence). The CDR3 loop spans 12 amino acids. V was trimmed by 3 bases and J by 7 bases, leaving 7 bases between them. The CDR3 region is CATSSPGNEQFF. The CDR3 DNA is TGTGCCACCAGCAGCCCCGGGAATGAGCAGTTCTTC.

The table lists this clonotype with a few counts. The genes are TRBV10-3 and TRBJ2-3; D unclear. The CDR3 totals 14 residues. Trimming cost V 0 bases and J 5 bases, with 9 bases left between them. CDR1 ENHRY and CDR2 SYGVKD come from the germline V gene. The CDR3 here is CAISESRSGDTQYF. The CDR3 nucleotides read TGTGCCATCAGTGAGTCCCGTTCAGGAGATACGCAGTATTTT.

This clonotype has at least ten counts. The chain combines TRBV4-3 with TRBJ2-1; no firm D call. V lost 0 bases to trimming and J lost 7 bases, with 10 bases between them. The germline V gene has CDR1 LGHNA and CDR2 YSLEER. This CDR3 has 14 amino acids. The CDR3 DNA reads as TGCGCCAGCAGCCAAGACTTGTCCGGGAATGAGCAGTTCTTC. Amino acid sequence: CASSQDLSGNEQFF.

The V call is TRBV20-1, the J call TRBJ2-1; TRBD2 agrees at 10 bases. Trimming cost V 5 bases and J 4 bases; bases outside gene matches: 11. The CDR3 is 16 residues long. The germline gives CDR1 DFQATT, CDR2 SNEGSKA (reference sequence). CDR3 protein: CSALHPLAGVYNEQFF. The CDR3 region has the DNA TGCAGTGCTCTCCATCCTCTAGCGGGGGTTTACAATGAGCAGTTCTTC.

The V call is TRBV4-3, the J call TRBJ2-3; D is unresolved. CDR1 is LGHNA, CDR2 YSLEER, per germline. There are 16 residues in the CDR3. The ends were cut back, 0 bases at V and 4 bases at J, with 14 bases in the middle. CDR3 amino acids: CASSQDPGSLPDTQYF. CDR3 DNA: TGCGCCAGCAGCCAAGATCCGGGTAGTTTGCCAGATACGCAGTATTTT.

This chain connects TRBV20-1 to TRBJ2-7; D is tentatively TRBD1 or TRBD2 (5 bases each). Trimming removed 2 bases from V and 7 bases from J, with 24 bases in between. CDR1 is DFQATT and CDR2 is SNEGSKA in the germline V gene (reference sequence). This CDR3 has 16 residues. The CDR3 DNA is TGCAGTGCTAGATCATACAGTTCCGGGACGCGGAGGGAGCAGTACTTC. Translated: CSARSYSSGTRREQYF.

The chain is built from TRBV15 and TRBJ2-7; D is unresolved. Germline V gene sequence: CDR1 LNHNV, CDR2 YYDKDF (reference sequence). Trimming stripped 0 bases from V and 3 bases from J, with 12 bases between. This CDR3 is 15 amino acids long. CDR3 loop: CATSRDRALIYEQYF. CDR3 coding DNA: TGTGCCACCAGCAGAGATAGGGCCCTTATCTACGAGCAGTACTTC.

The chain is built from TRBV20-1 and TRBJ2-3; D is ambiguous. Germline V CDR1 and CDR2: DFQATT, SNEGSKA (reference sequence). The V gene lost 6 bases and the J gene lost 4 bases, with 8 bases spanning the gap. The CDR3 runs to 11 residues. The CDR3 DNA reads TGCAGTGCATCACCCGCAGATACGCAGTATTTT. Encoded protein: CSASPADTQYF.

This clonotype occurred a few times. The chain combines TRBV30 with TRBJ2-1; 9 positions agree with TRBD2. After removal of 0 bases from V and 2 bases from J, the junction contained 2 bases not matched to a gene. The CDR3 is made up of 15 amino acids. The germline V gene has CDR1 GTSNPN and CDR2 SVGIG (reference sequence). The CDR3 coding sequence is TGTGCCTGGAGTGTATCTAGCGGGGCCTACAATGAGCAGTTCTTC. Its translation: CAWSVSSGAYNEQFF.

This clonotype was detected a few times. The V call is TRBV5-5, the J call TRBJ1-6; D is perhaps TRBD1 (6 bases). Germline CDR1 is SGHKS and CDR2 is YYEKEE (reference sequence). V gave up 3 bases and J gave up 7 bases, with 8 bases separating them. This CDR3 region has 13 residues. CDR3 region: CASSYTGNSPLHF. DNA for the CDR3: TGTGCCAGCAGCTACACAGGGAATTCACCCCTCCACTTT.

This clonotype was counted ten times or more. The chain uses TRBV6-1 and TRBJ1-1, with a tentative D call TRBD1 (6 bases). Germline V gene data show CDR1 as MNHNS and CDR2 as SASEGT. Trimming left V 0 bases short and J 7 bases short, with 9 bases between. The CDR3 covers 13 residues. The CDR3 spells CASSEATGDEAFF. CDR3 nucleotide sequence: TGTGCCAGCAGTGAAGCGACAGGTGATGAAGCTTTCTTT.

This clonotype was seen only a few times. This chain connects TRBV3-1 to TRBJ2-7; tentative D call: TRBD1 (5 bases). Germline loops: CDR1 LGHDT, CDR2 YNNKEL (reference sequence). V lost 0 bases to trimming and J lost 3 bases, with 15 bases between them. The CDR3 is made up of 16 amino acids. The CDR3 region has the DNA TGTGCCAGCAGCCAAGAGGGCAGTCGTAGGGGCTACGAGCAGTACTTC. This codes for CASSQEGSRRGYEQYF.

This clonotype was recorded at least ten times. CDR3 nucleotides: TGTGCCAGCAGCTTTACCGGGACAGCCAACACCGGGGAGCTGTTTTTT. Translating it yields CASSFTGTANTGELFF. This rearrangement joins TRBV7-2 to TRBJ2-2; 7 nucleotides align to TRBD1. This CDR3 region has 16 residues. The germline gives CDR1 SGHTA, CDR2 FQGNSA. V gave up 3 bases and J gave up 2 bases; unmatched junction bases: 6.

DNA of the CDR3: TGTGCCAGCAGTTTATTGAAAAGGAGCGAGCAGTTCTTC. Translating gives CASSLLKRSEQFF. V is TRBV28 and J is TRBJ2-1; D is unresolved. The CDR3 sequence is 13 residues long. V lost 1 base, J lost 10 bases, and 11 bases lay in between. Germline V gives CDR1 MDHEN, CDR2 SYDVKM. The variable domain in full, with the rest retrieved from reference TRBV28 and TRBJ2-1, is DVKVTQSSRYLVKRTGEKVFLECVQDMDHENMFWYRQDPGLGLRLIYFSYDVKMKEKGDIPEGYSVSREKKERFSLILESASTNQTSMYLCASSLLKRSEQFFGPGTRLTVL.

This rearrangement joins TRBV7-2 to TRBJ1-2; TRBD1 matches 9 bases. Germline-derived CDR1 and CDR2 are SGHTA and FQGNSA. V trimming: 5 bases; J trimming: 8 bases; junction bases outside the gene matches: 9. The CDR3 covers 14 residues. The CDR3 is CASSPTGGGNGYTF. The CDR3 DNA sequence: TGTGCCAGCAGCCCCACAGGGGGCGGTAACGGCTACACCTTC.

The chain joins TRBV6-1 to TRBJ2-1; 12 nucleotides match TRBD2. Germline V gives CDR1 MNHNS, CDR2 SASEGT. V shed 11 bases, J shed 5 bases, and the junction held 13 bases outside the gene matches. The CDR3 extends over 16 amino acids. The CDR3 here is CAGAPFLAGGHNEQFF. The CDR3, as DNA: TGTGCCGGAGCACCCTTCCTAGCGGGGGGGCACAATGAGCAGTTCTTC.

The V call is TRBV4-1, the J call TRBJ1-2; D gene uncertain. The germline V gene has CDR1 MGHRA and CDR2 YSYEKL. CDR3 length equals 15 residues. The V gene lost 0 bases and the J gene lost 10 bases, with 18 bases spanning the gap. As DNA, the CDR3 is TGCGCCAGCAGCCAAGAGCCGGACTGGTCCTATCCCTACACCTTC. Protein product: CASSQEPDWSYPYTF.

This clonotype was found a few times. This chain joins TRBV2 and TRBJ2-2; D is unclear. V lost 2 bases and J lost 7, with 11 bases in between. The germline gives CDR1 SNHLY, CDR2 FYNNEI. CDR3 length: 14 amino acids. The chain's CDR3 is CASSERPNGGELFF. For the CDR3, the DNA is TGTGCCAGCAGTGAACGGCCTAATGGCGGGGAGCTGTTTTTT.

This chain connects TRBV20-1 to TRBJ1-2; 9 nucleotides agree with TRBD1. Germline CDR1 is DFQATT and CDR2 is SNEGSKA (reference sequence). Trimming at V came to 7 bases and at J to 5 bases, leaving 8 bases not matched to a gene. The CDR3 is 13 residues long. This chain's CDR3 is CSDRPGQGYGYTF. DNA for the CDR3: TGCAGTGACCGTCCGGGACAGGGATATGGCTACACCTTC.

The chain uses TRBV6-2 or TRBV6-3 and TRBJ2-7; possible D gene TRBD2, 7 bases. V was clipped by 7 bases and J by 2 bases, with 15 bases between them. The CDR3 has 14 residues. Germline assignment: CDR1 MNHEY and CDR2 SVGEGT. CDR3 nucleotide sequence: TGTGCCAGCACACCGGGGAGGGGGACCTACGAGCAGTACTTC. Translation: CASTPGRGTYEQYF.

The rearrangement joins TRBV4-1 to TRBJ2-7; D unclear. CDR1 and CDR2 from the germline V gene are MGHRA and YSYEKL. Trimming removed 2 bases at V and 0 bases at J, with 8 bases between. The CDR3 contains 14 residues. CDR3 DNA sequence: TGCGCCAGCAGCCAACGCCCATACTCCTACGAGCAGTACTTC. Protein: CASSQRPYSYEQYF.

The genes are TRBV5-1 and TRBJ2-2, with TRBD1 matching over 8 bases. CDR1 is SGHRS, CDR2 YFSETQ, per germline. The junction had 3 bases not matched to a gene; V was cut back by 2 bases and J by 6 bases. The CDR3 contains 14 residues. CDR3 residues: CASSLLQGAGELFF. In DNA form, the CDR3 reads TGCGCCAGCAGCTTACTACAGGGGGCCGGGGAGCTGTTTTTT.

The rearrangement joins TRBV7-9 to TRBJ2-5; D remains ambiguous. The V and J ends lost 2 bases and 5 bases respectively, with 6 bases between them. Per germline, CDR1 SEHNR and CDR2 FQNEAQ (reference sequence). This CDR3 is built from 12 residues. The CDR3 spells CASSLSYETQYF. Here the CDR3 DNA reads TGTGCCAGCAGCTTATCCTATGAGACCCAGTACTTC.

The V call is TRBV20-1, the J call TRBJ1-2, with unresolved D. Per the germline V gene, CDR1 is DFQATT and CDR2 is SNEGSKA (reference sequence). V lost 0 bases and J 2 bases, leaving 7 bases between the germline ends. The CDR3 contains 13 residues. Here the CDR3 reads CSARDPANYGYTF. DNA of the CDR3: TGCAGTGCTAGAGATCCAGCCAACTATGGCTACACCTTC.

This clonotype was recorded many times. The genes are TRBV7-8 and TRBJ2-7; TRBD1 is a possible D gene (5 bases). The V gene's germline CDR1 is SGHVS and CDR2 FQNEAQ. V gave up 3 bases and J gave up 4 bases, with 13 bases separating them. The CDR3 is made up of 14 amino acids. DNA for the CDR3: TGTGCCAGCAGCTTTTTAGGGGAACGGTACGAGCAGTACTTC. Amino acids: CASSFLGERYEQYF.

This clonotype has a handful of counts. The gene calls are TRBV20-1 and TRBJ2-7; D not certain. CDR3 length equals 16 residues. CDR1 is DFQATT and CDR2 is SNEGSKA in the germline V gene (reference sequence). Trimming pared 1 base from V and 0 bases from J, leaving 16 bases between. This CDR3 is CSARVYGQPLSYEQYF. In DNA form, the CDR3 reads TGCAGTGCTAGAGTCTACGGGCAGCCCCTCTCCTACGAGCAGTACTTC.

This sequence joins TRBV4-2 and TRBJ1-2; the D gene is possibly TRBD1 (5 bases). The CDR3 is made up of 16 amino acids. V was shortened by 4 bases and J by 3 bases, with 18 bases between the two germline ends. Looked up from germline, CDR1 is LGHNA and CDR2 is YNFKEQ. The DNA of the CDR3 is TGTGCCAGCAGCCCAGAACGCCGCAGGGCATACTATGGCTACACCTTC. Its translation is CASSPERRRAYYGYTF.

A word on this clonotype: This may come from a read error, since a much larger clone is one base off. This chain connects TRBV5-6 to TRBJ2-4; D is unclear. V gave up 4 bases and J gave up 5 bases, with 13 bases separating them. The germline CDR1 and CDR2 sequences are SGHDT and YYEEEE. This CDR3 is 14 amino acids long. CDR3 sequence: CASSTETPQNIQYF. CDR3 DNA: TGTGCCAGCAGCACCGAGACCCCGCAAAACATTCAGTACTTC.

This clonotype was seen more than once but under ten times. V gene TRBV20-1 combines with J gene TRBJ2-7; D ambiguous. The CDR3 covers 11 residues. From germline, CDR1 is DFQATT and CDR2 SNEGSKA (reference sequence). Trimming left V 2 bases short and J 6 bases short, with 8 bases between. The CDR3 DNA sequence: TGCAGTGCTAGACATCTTGGCGAGCAGTACTTC. This encodes CSARHLGEQYF.